This T cell receptor (beta chain) was captured by sequencing in a study of shared clonotypes between healthy human individuals. Regarding this clone: Antigen unknown.

This CDR3 has 18 residues. With V trimmed by 6 bases and J by 8 bases, 14 bases remained unmatched. Germline V gene data show CDR1 as MDHEN and CDR2 as SYDVKM. Findings of the study overall: Although depth was large, rarefaction showed that sequencing of the sorted subsets was incomplete.

Produced via immunoSEQ multiplex PCR; TCRdb's table is partial and in-frame only. The sample lists roughly 2,500,000 clones; over 85% were seen once. The TCR sequence derives from a man aged 18 to 35 in good health. Some clones in this sample may be carry-over from other donors' samples. The chain has TRBV28 and TRBJ2-1; 15 bases match TRBD2. The sample consisted of naive CD4+ T cells from PBMCs. Subset specified: CD45RA+ positively selected. The CDR3 loop is CASSNGVRRTSGRDEQFF. The CDR3 nucleotides are TGTGCCAGCAGCAATGGGGTTCGAAGGACTAGCGGGAGGGATGAGCAGTTCTTC.